The 8 T cell receptor beta chains listed next were all sequenced from one sample in a study of CD8 T cells in ankylosing spondylitis. Study-level points and caveats: A motif in TCR beta, a set of roughly eight highly homologous variants, appeared characteristic of ankylosing spondylitis blood.

TCRdb fed the 5' RACE reads into MiXCR, producing one record per CDR3 protein. The data contain under 450,000 distinct CDR3 sequences, 15% to 20% of them seen just once; the ten biggest clones take up 0.85% to 1.3%. For these receptors, no antigen is known. Input material: blood, either unsorted or a sorted T cell fraction (not recorded which). The receptor source for this set is a male donor with ankylosing spondylitis.

The chain is built from TRBV4-1 and TRBJ2-7; D tentatively fits TRBD1 or TRBD2 (7 bases each). The V end was cut by 4 bases, the J end by 0 bases, with 13 bases between. The CDR3 has 15 amino acids. The germline gives CDR1 MGHRA, CDR2 YSYEKL. CDR3 in DNA: TGCGCCAGCAGCCGACAGGGAGGGAGCTCCTACGAGCAGTACTTC. The encoded protein is CASSRQGGSSYEQYF.

The CDR3 reads CASSSMTGADTQYF. In DNA, the CDR3 is TGTGCCAGCAGCTCGATGACAGGGGCAGATACGCAGTATTTT. The J gene is TRBJ2-3, the V gene TRBV7-2; 8 bases are shared with TRBD1. The CDR3 loop spans 14 amino acids. V gave up 4 bases and J gave up 4 bases; unmatched junction bases: 4. CDR1 is SGHTA, CDR2 FQGNSA, per germline.

This clonotype was seen repeatedly, ten times or more. The V and J genes are TRBV2 and TRBJ2-3; no definite D call. Germline V gene data show CDR1 as SNHLY and CDR2 as FYNNEI. This CDR3 is 11 amino acids long. V shed 8 bases and J shed 2 bases, with 5 bases lying between them. As DNA, the CDR3 is TGTGCCAGCGGAGCCACAGATACGCAGTATTTT. This encodes CASGATDTQYF.

The chain is built from TRBV15 and TRBJ2-1; 7 bases agree with TRBD1. V shed 7 bases, J shed 2 bases, and the junction held 8 bases outside the gene matches. Germline V gene sequence: CDR1 LNHNV, CDR2 YYDKDF (reference sequence). The CDR3 sequence is 15 residues long. In nucleotides, the CDR3 is TGTGCCACCACCAGGACAGGCGCGGCCTACAATGAGCAGTTCTTC. It specifies CATTRTGAAYNEQFF.

The V call is TRBV27, the J call TRBJ2-7, with D perhaps TRBD1 or TRBD2 (6 bases each). The V end lost 2 bases, the J end lost 1 base, and 21 bases lay between the germline ends. Germline loops: CDR1 MNHEY, CDR2 SMNVEV (reference sequence). The CDR3 contains 18 residues. The CDR3 reads CASSLQGKSGGGSYEQYF. Written as DNA, the CDR3 is TGTGCCAGCAGTTTACAGGGGAAGTCTGGAGGGGGATCCTACGAGCAGTACTTC.

This chain connects TRBV20-1 to TRBJ2-3; 14 bases are a match to TRBD2. Per the germline V gene, CDR1 is DFQATT and CDR2 is SNEGSKA (reference sequence). The J segment lost 1 base and the V segment lost 5 bases, leaving 5 bases of the junction unmatched. This CDR3 has 16 residues. The CDR3 here is CSAGTSGRGGTDTQYF. The CDR3 DNA follows: TGCAGTGCTGGGACTAGCGGGAGAGGCGGCACAGATACGCAGTATTTT.

The genes are TRBV6-2 or TRBV6-3 and TRBJ2-5, with 13 bases aligning to TRBD2. The length of the CDR3 is 16 residues. V trimming: 6 bases; J trimming: 4 bases; junction bases outside the gene matches: 8. CDR1 and CDR2 from the germline V gene are MNHEY and SVGEGT. The CDR3 sequence is CASRSMGLAGRETQYF. The CDR3 region has the DNA TGTGCCAGCAGATCCATGGGACTAGCGGGAAGAGAGACCCAGTACTTC.

The rearrangement links TRBV12-3 or TRBV12-4 to TRBJ1-4; TRBD1 matches at 8 bases. This CDR3 region has 14 residues. V was pared by 10 bases and J by 7 bases, with 11 bases of the junction left unmatched. As DNA, the CDR3 is TGTGCCACTAGACCGGGACAGGCGATTGAAAAACTGTTTTTT. Protein: CATRPGQAIEKLFF.